The T cell receptor beta chain described here comes from a study of shared clonotypes between healthy human individuals. About the study: Donors were a couple of women and three men aged 18 to 49. Per donor, three plates held CD4 naive cells, three held CD4 memory, two held CD8 naive and one held CD8 memory.

Replicate PCRs for sorted subsets used roughly 200 ng DNA; this equaled around 29,000 T cell genomes. Libraries were prepared by immunoSEQ multiplex PCR; TCRdb keeps only in-frame clonotypes and omits some of them. The data show millions of clones, roughly 96% seen once. Points on this clone: What it binds is not known. Other nucleotide sequences from this sample produce the same CDR3.

Points from the study as a whole: Against clonotypes common to all four donors, non-shared ones had lower generation probabilities.

This clonotype originated in a man between 18 and 29 years old in good health. The specimen sequenced was naive CD4+ T cells sorted from blood. Subset meaning: CD45RA+ positively selected.

CDR3 in amino acids: CASSLERSSYNEQFF. In nucleotides, the CDR3 is TGCGCCAGCAGCTTGGAGAGGAGCTCCTACAATGAGCAGTTCTTC. This chain connects TRBV5-1 to TRBJ2-1; no clear D. The germline gives CDR1 SGHRS, CDR2 YFSETQ. The germline V and J ends were trimmed by 0 bases and 0 bases, with 7 bases remaining between them. The CDR3 contains 15 residues.